This TCR beta chain emerged from a study of blood T cell repertoires in COVID-19. Looking at the study overall: Sources were T cells, B-cell-depleted T cells, or PBMCs; the material itself was cDNA or gDNA.

This clone was detected only once. In the original workflow: Cell counts per sample came from amplifying reference gene primers. Some clones are missing from TCRdb's copy, which holds only in-frame ones; the method was immunoSEQ multiplex PCR. That table is the source of V, J and clone size, and D and trimming were worked out from the DNA. The table has 250,000 or so clones, 86% seen once. V shed 2 bases, J shed 11 bases, and the junction held 11 bases outside the gene matches. The CDR3 has 14 amino acids. This TCR came from a woman aged 45-60 years who had recovered from COVID-19. The gene calls are TRBV5-3 and TRBJ1-1; TRBD1 aligns across 8 bases. TRBV5-3 is identified as an open reading frame with a role that is uncertain. Sequenced input: PBMCs or T cells enriched from blood (not recorded which). CDR3 coding DNA: TGTGCCAGAAGCTTTATGGCAGGGGGCTCCGTCGCTTTCTTT. Translated: CARSFMAGGSVAFF.